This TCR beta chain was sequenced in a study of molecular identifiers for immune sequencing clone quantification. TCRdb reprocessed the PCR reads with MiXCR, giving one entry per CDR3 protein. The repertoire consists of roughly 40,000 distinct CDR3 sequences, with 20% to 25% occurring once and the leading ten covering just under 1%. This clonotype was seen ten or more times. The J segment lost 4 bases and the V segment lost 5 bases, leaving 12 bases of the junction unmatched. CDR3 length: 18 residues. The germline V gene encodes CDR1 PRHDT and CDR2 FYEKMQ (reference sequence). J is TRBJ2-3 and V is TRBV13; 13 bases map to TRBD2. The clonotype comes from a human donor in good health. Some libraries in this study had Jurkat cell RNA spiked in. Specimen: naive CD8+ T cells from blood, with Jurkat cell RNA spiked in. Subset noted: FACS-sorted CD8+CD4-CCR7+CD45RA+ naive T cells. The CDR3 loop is CASSHTSGRAPSADTQYF. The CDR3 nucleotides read TGTGCCAGCAGCCACACTAGCGGGAGGGCCCCGTCAGCAGATACGCAGTATTTT.